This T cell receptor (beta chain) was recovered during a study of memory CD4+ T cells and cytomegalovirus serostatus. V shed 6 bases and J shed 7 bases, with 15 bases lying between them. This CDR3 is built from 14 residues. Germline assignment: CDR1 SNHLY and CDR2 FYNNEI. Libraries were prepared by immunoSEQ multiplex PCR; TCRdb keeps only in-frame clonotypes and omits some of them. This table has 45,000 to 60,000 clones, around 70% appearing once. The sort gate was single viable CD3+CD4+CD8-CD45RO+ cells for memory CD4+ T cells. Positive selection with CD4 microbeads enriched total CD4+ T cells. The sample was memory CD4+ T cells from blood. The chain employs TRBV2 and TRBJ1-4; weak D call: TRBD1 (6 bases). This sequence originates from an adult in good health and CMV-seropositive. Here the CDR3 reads CASRDSQHSEKLFF. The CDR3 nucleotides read TGTGCCAGCAGGGACAGCCAACACTCTGAAAAACTGTTTTTT.